The 18 T cell receptor beta chains below come from one sample, sequenced in a study of T cell changes during pregnancy in multiple sclerosis. Profiling relied on immunoSEQ multiplex PCR, and the TCRdb table lists in-frame clones only, not all of them. Of tens of thousands of clones listed, about 91% are singletons. The specimen comprised peripheral blood, sampled in the first trimester of pregnancy. These receptors all come from a female donor with multiple sclerosis, enrolled in a pregnancy study.

The V gene is TRBV21-1, the J gene TRBJ1-4; the table's D call, TRBD1, was not checked against the DNA. TRBV21-1 is marked as a pseudogene. The CDR3 is 13 amino acids. CDR3 sequence reads: CASSGTGPEKLFF. For the CDR3, the DNA is TGTGCCAGCAGTGGGACAGGGCCTGAAAAACTGTTTTTT.

The rearrangement links TRBV30 to TRBJ2-5; TRBD1 matches at 9 bases. Germline trimming cut 1 base from V and 4 bases from J; bases unmatched to any gene: 7. Germline CDR1 and CDR2: GTSNPN and SVGIG (reference sequence). The CDR3 has 15 residues. CDR3 amino acids: CAWSANTGGGETQYF. The CDR3 DNA reads TGTGCCTGGAGTGCAAACACAGGGGGCGGAGAGACCCAGTACTTC.

The V call is TRBV10-3, the J call TRBJ1-5; no reliable D call. Germline values: CDR1 ENHRY, CDR2 SYGVKD. Between the trimmed V and J ends, which lost 6 bases and 4 bases, there was a span of 7 bases. The CDR3 extends over 12 amino acids. CDR3 sequence (DNA): TGTGCCATCAGCTCCGGTAATCAGCCCCAGCATTTT. Translating it yields CAISSGNQPQHF.

The rearrangement uses TRBV5-8 and TRBJ1-5; 11 bases fit TRBD1. There are 14 residues in the CDR3. CDR1 and CDR2 from the germline V gene are SGHTS and YDEGEE. Losses at the gene ends were 1 base for V and 7 bases for J; bases not matched to a gene: 1. The chain's CDR3 is CASSLWDRGQPQHF. The DNA for the CDR3 is TGTGCCAGCAGCTTGTGGGACAGGGGGCAGCCCCAGCATTTT. Looking up the rest from reference TRBV5-8 and TRBJ1-5 gives the full variable domain: EAGVTQSPTHLIKTRGQQATLRCSPISGHTSVYWYQQALGLGLQFLLWYDEGEERNRGNFPPRFSGRQFPNYSSELNVNALELEDSALYLCASSLWDRGQPQHFGDGTRLSIL.

The rearrangement uses TRBV6-5 and TRBJ1-5; D gene uncertain. The CDR3 consists of 13 residues. Germline CDR1 and CDR2: MNHEY and SVGAGI. Trimming took 6 bases from V and 7 from J, leaving 13 bases between them. DNA for the CDR3: TGTGCCAGCAGGCCAGCGCCCCACCAGCCCCAGCATTTT. It codes for CASRPAPHQPQHF.

V and J are TRBV11-1 and TRBJ2-7; possible D gene TRBD1, 5 bases. V lost 6 bases to trimming and J lost 6 bases, with 15 bases between them. Germline V gene data show CDR1 as SGHAT and CDR2 as FQDESV (reference sequence). The CDR3 contains 13 residues. The CDR3 nucleotides are TGTGCCAGCAGTAATAACCAGGGAATCGAGCAGTACTTC. As protein: CASSNNQGIEQYF.

The rearrangement joins TRBV7-2 to TRBJ1-2; possibly TRBD1 for D (5 bases). The CDR3 extends over 12 amino acids. Germline CDR1 reads SGHTA; CDR2 reads FQGNSA. V was trimmed by 10 bases and J by 11 bases, leaving 20 bases between them. CDR3: CATGGATTGYTF. The CDR3 DNA sequence: TGTGCCACCGGCGGGGCTACTACTGGATACACCTTC.

CDR3 residues: CASSPDRFIGYTF. For the CDR3, the DNA is TGTGCCAGCAGCCCGGACAGGTTCATAGGCTACACCTTC. The rearrangement uses TRBV7-2 and TRBJ1-2; 7 nucleotides align to TRBD1. The V segment lost 5 bases and the J segment 8 bases; nucleotides outside the gene matches: 8. Germline V lookup: CDR1 SGHTA, CDR2 FQGNSA. The CDR3 totals 13 residues.

V gene TRBV10-3 combines with J gene TRBJ2-3, with 9 bases identical to TRBD2. The CDR3 sequence is 15 residues long. The ends lost 3 bases at V and 6 bases at J; junction bases unmatched: 7. CDR1 is ENHRY, CDR2 SYGVKD, per germline. CDR3 nucleotides: TGTGCCATCAGTGATAGCGGGGGCATAGGGGATACGCAGTATTTT. Translating it yields CAISDSGGIGDTQYF.

CDR3 protein: CASGTGALNTEAFF. DNA of the CDR3: TGTGCCAGCGGTACAGGGGCCCTGAACACTGAAGCTTTCTTT. The genes are TRBV28 and TRBJ1-1, with 7 bases identical to TRBD1. V gave up 8 bases and J gave up 0 bases; unmatched junction bases: 6. The CDR3 runs to 14 residues. Germline assignment: CDR1 MDHEN and CDR2 SYDVKM. Combining the CDR3 with reference TRBV28 and TRBJ1-1 gives the whole variable domain DVKVTQSSRYLVKRTGEKVFLECVQDMDHENMFWYRQDPGLGLRLIYFSYDVKMKEKGDIPEGYSVSREKKERFSLILESASTNQTSMYLCASGTGALNTEAFFGQGTRLTVV.

The V gene is TRBV27, the J gene TRBJ2-3; tentatively, D is TRBD1 (5 bases). The CDR3 runs to 15 residues. The V gene's germline CDR1 is MNHEY and CDR2 SMNVEV (reference sequence). Trimming removed 4 bases from V and 0 bases from J, with 11 bases in between. The CDR3, as DNA: TGTGCCAGCAGTTCAACTGGGGCTAGCACAGATACGCAGTATTTT. It yields the protein CASSSTGASTDTQYF.

In this sample, this clone turned up a few times. The chain couples TRBV29-1 to TRBJ1-1; no clear D. The CDR3 runs 13 residues. Germline CDR1 reads SQVTM; CDR2 reads ANQGSEA. Trimming took off 4 bases at V and 0 bases at J, with 9 bases between the two ends. The CDR3 DNA is TGCAGCGTTGTGAGAGTTATGAACACTGAAGCTTTCTTT. Amino acids: CSVVRVMNTEAFF.

This clone has a single count. V usage is TRBV2 and J usage is TRBJ1-2, with 10 bases aligning to TRBD1. This CDR3 contains 16 residues. Germline-derived CDR1 and CDR2 are SNHLY and FYNNEI. Germline trimming cut 8 bases from V and 3 bases from J; bases unmatched to any gene: 12. CDR3 nucleotides: TGTGCCAGCTATAAATGGGGACAGGGGAGGGACTATGGCTACACCTTC. Amino acids: CASYKWGQGRDYGYTF.

The chain combines TRBV5-4 with TRBJ2-5; 7 bases map to TRBD1. The CDR3 runs 16 residues. The germline V gene encodes CDR1 SGHNT and CDR2 YYREEE (reference sequence). The ends lost 3 bases at V and 4 bases at J; junction bases unmatched: 12. Written as DNA, the CDR3 is TGTGCCAGCAGCTCCGGACAGGCAAGGCATACAGAGACCCAGTACTTC. This gives the protein CASSSGQARHTETQYF. The variable domain in full, with the rest retrieved from reference TRBV5-4 and TRBJ2-5, is ETGVTQSPTHLIKTRGQQVTLRCSSQSGHNTVSWYQQALGQGPQFIFQYYREEENGRGNFPPRFSGLQFPNYSSELNVNALELDDSALYLCASSSGQARHTETQYFGPGTRLLVL.

The gene calls are TRBV7-2 and TRBJ2-3; 9 bases match TRBD2. Trimming removed 5 bases from V and 2 bases from J; junction bases left unmatched: 8. The CDR3 runs 16 residues. Germline-derived CDR1 and CDR2 are SGHTA and FQGNSA. CDR3 region: CASSDRLAGYTDTQYF. The CDR3 DNA is TGTGCCAGCAGCGACCGGCTAGCGGGGTACACAGATACGCAGTATTTT.

This chain's CDR3 is CASSSRGVSTSGETQYF. In nucleotides, the CDR3 is TGTGCCAGCAGCTCCAGGGGGGTCAGCACAAGCGGGGAGACCCAGTACTTC. This chain joins TRBV5-4 and TRBJ2-5, with D perhaps TRBD1 (7 bases). There are 17 residues in the CDR3. V was cut by 3 bases and J by 5 bases, with 23 bases left in between. CDR1 and CDR2 from the germline V gene are SGHNT and YYREEE (reference sequence).

The V and J genes are TRBV10-1 and TRBJ1-5, with 7 bases aligning to TRBD1. The V and J ends lost 6 bases and 5 bases, in that order; junction bases with no gene match: 7. The CDR3 has 14 residues. Germline V gene sequence: CDR1 WNHNN, CDR2 SYGVQD (reference sequence). CDR3: CASRAHRGDQPQHF. CDR3 bases: TGCGCCAGCAGAGCTCACAGGGGAGATCAGCCCCAGCATTTT.

The genes are TRBV5-1 and TRBJ1-4; 7 bases line up with TRBD1. J was trimmed by 5 bases and V by 4 bases; bases with no gene match: 8. CDR3 length: 15 residues. Per the germline V gene, CDR1 is SGHRS and CDR2 is YFSETQ. As DNA, the CDR3 is TGCGCCAGCAGCCAAAACAGGGGCTTGAATGAAAAACTGTTTTTT. This gives the protein CASSQNRGLNEKLFF.